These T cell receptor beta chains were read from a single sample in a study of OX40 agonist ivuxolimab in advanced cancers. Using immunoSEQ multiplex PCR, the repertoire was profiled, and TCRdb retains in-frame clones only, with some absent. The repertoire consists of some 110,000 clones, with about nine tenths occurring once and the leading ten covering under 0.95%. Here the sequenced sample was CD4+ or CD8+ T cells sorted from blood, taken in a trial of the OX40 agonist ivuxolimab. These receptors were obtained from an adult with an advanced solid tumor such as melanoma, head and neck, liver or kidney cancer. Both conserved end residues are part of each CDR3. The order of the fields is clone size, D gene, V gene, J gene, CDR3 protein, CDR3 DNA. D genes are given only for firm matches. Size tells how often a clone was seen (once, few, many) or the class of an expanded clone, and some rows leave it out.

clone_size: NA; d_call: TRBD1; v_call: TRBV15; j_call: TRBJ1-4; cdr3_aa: CATSNRGRVEKLFF; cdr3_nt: TGTGCCACCAGCAATAGGGGGCGGGTTGAAAAACTGTTTTTT
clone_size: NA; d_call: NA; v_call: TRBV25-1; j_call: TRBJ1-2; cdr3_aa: CASRADSYGYTF; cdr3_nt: TGTGCCAGCAGAGCGGACAGCTATGGCTACACCTTC
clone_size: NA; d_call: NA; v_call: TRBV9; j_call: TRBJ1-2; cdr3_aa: CASSVETGYGYTF; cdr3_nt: TGTGCCAGCAGCGTAGAGACAGGCTATGGCTACACCTTC
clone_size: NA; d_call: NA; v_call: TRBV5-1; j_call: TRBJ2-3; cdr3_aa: CASSLYQGIDTQYF; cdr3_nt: TGCGCCAGCAGCCTTTACCAGGGTATCGATACGCAGTATTTT
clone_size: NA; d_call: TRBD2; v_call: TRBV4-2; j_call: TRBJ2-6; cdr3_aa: CASSQSPAGRSSGANVLTF; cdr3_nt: TGTGCCAGCAGCCAATCCCCAGCGGGACGCAGCTCTGGGGCCAACGTCCTGACTTTC
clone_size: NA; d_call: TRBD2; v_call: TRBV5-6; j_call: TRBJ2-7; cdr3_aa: CASSLGREGEQYF; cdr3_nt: TGTGCCAGCAGCTTGGGCCGGGAGGGCGAGCAGTACTTC
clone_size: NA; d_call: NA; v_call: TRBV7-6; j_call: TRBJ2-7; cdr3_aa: CASSPSRREQYF; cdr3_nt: TGTGCCAGCAGCCCCAGTCGGCGGGAGCAGTACTTC
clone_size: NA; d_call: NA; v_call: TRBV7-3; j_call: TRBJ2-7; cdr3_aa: CASSLVGTQKAIYEQYF; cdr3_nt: TGTGCCAGCAGCTTGGTTGGGACACAAAAGGCCATCTACGAGCAGTACTTC
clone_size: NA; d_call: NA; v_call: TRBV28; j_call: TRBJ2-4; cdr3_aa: CASSSQGLKNIQYF; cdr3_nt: TGTGCCAGCAGTTCACAGGGTTTAAAAAACATTCAGTACTTC
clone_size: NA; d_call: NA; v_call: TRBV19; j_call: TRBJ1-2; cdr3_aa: CASSILQGYGYTF; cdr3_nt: TGTGCCAGTAGTATTCTACAGGGCTATGGCTACACCTTC
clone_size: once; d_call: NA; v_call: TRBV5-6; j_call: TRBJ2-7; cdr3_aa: CASSLSGTLYEQYF; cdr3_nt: TGTGCCAGCAGCCTTTCCGGGACACTTTACGAGCAGTACTTC
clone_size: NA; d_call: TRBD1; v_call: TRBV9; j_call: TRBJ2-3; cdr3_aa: CASSPRGTGTDTQYF; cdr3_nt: TGTGCCAGCAGCCCGCGTGGGACAGGCACAGATACGCAGTATTTT